This T cell receptor (beta chain) was documented in a study of cytomegalovirus exposure and HLA in healthy donors. The overall study: The approximately 120 million unique TCR beta sequences, from roughly 170 million T cells, were found by an earlier analysis. Ancestry clustering placed about four fifths of roughly 400 genotyped donors in the Caucasian-associated cluster.

Germline V gene sequence: CDR1 MNHNY, CDR2 SVGAGI (reference sequence). This CDR3 spans 13 amino acids. V was clipped by 0 bases and J by 11 bases; unmatched bases: 3. The study ran its PCR with 60 Vbeta and 13 Jbeta primers. Measured with immunoSEQ multiplex PCR; TCRdb has only the in-frame clones, and not every one. The table has 150,000 or so clones, around three quarters seen once. This clone has a handful of counts. The material sequenced was PBMCs. The sequence came from a woman in her thirties or forties in good health and CMV-seronegative. The V gene is TRBV6-6, the J gene TRBJ1-4; 7 nucleotides match TRBD1. CDR3 sequence (DNA): TGTGCCAGCAGTTACTCGGGGACAGAGAAACTGTTTTTT. Amino acid sequence: CASSYSGTEKLFF.